The 17 T cell receptor beta chains below were found in one sample sequenced in a study of shared clonotypes between healthy human individuals. TCRdb's copy holds only in-frame clones and misses some; the assay was immunoSEQ multiplex PCR. The profile shows millions of clones, approximately 93% of them singletons. Sequencing was carried out using naive CD4+ T cells from PBMCs. Subset indicated: CD45RA+ positively selected. The receptor set was obtained from a man aged 18 to 30 in good health. Some clones in this sample may be carry-over from other donors' samples.

The chain recombines TRBV19 with TRBJ1-5; the D gene is possibly TRBD1 (5 bases). The V gene lost 6 bases and the J gene lost 0 bases, with 15 bases spanning the gap. CDR1 is LNHDA, CDR2 SQIVND, per germline (reference sequence). The CDR3 consists of 16 residues. CDR3 nucleotides: TGTGCCAGTAGATCGGTTGCTGGGGCTAGCAATCAGCCCCAGCATTTT. Amino acid sequence: CASRSVAGASNQPQHF.

J is TRBJ1-2 and V is TRBV6-1; D may be TRBD1 (5 bases). The germline CDR1 and CDR2 sequences are MNHNS and SASEGT. The CDR3 is made up of 14 amino acids. Deletions cut 2 bases from V and 3 bases from J, with 10 bases between. The CDR3 sequence is CASSENSGHYGYTF. The DNA for the CDR3 is TGTGCCAGCAGTGAAAACTCAGGGCACTATGGCTACACCTTC.

J is TRBJ2-2 and V is TRBV5-1; D is possibly TRBD1 (7 bases). Deletions cut 3 bases from V and 2 bases from J, with 14 bases between. CDR1 is SGHRS, CDR2 YFSETQ, per germline. This CDR3 is built from 16 residues. The CDR3 spells CASSSAGTANTGELFF. The CDR3 bases are TGCGCCAGCAGCTCCGCGGGGACAGCTAACACCGGGGAGCTGTTTTTT.

The chain links TRBV9 to TRBJ2-7; 10 bases are shared with TRBD2. Germline V lookup: CDR1 SGDLS, CDR2 YYNGEE. The CDR3 runs 14 residues. V dropped 4 bases and J dropped 2; count of bases not matched to a gene: 3. For the CDR3, the DNA is TGTGCCAGCAGCTCCAGCGGGAGGGCCTACGAGCAGTACTTC. It yields the protein CASSSSGRAYEQYF.

The chain recombines TRBV9 with TRBJ2-7; TRBD2 aligns across 7 bases. The CDR3 runs 14 residues. Germline CDR1 is SGDLS and CDR2 is YYNGEE. V gave up 4 bases and J gave up 2 bases; unmatched junction bases: 6. The DNA for the CDR3 is TGTGCCAGCAGCTCCGAAGCGGGAACCTACGAGCAGTACTTC. Translating gives CASSSEAGTYEQYF.

The chain carries TRBV27 and TRBJ2-5; TRBD1 agrees at 7 bases. The ends lost 9 bases at V and 1 base at J; junction bases unmatched: 5. There are 13 residues in the CDR3. Germline values: CDR1 MNHEY, CDR2 SMNVEV (reference sequence). Here the CDR3 reads CASSQGRQETQYF. The DNA for the CDR3 is TGTGCCAGTTCACAGGGGCGCCAAGAGACCCAGTACTTC.

This sequence joins TRBV28 and TRBJ1-1; a possible D gene is TRBD1 (6 bases). Germline V gene data show CDR1 as MDHEN and CDR2 as SYDVKM. Deletions cut 7 bases from V and 3 bases from J, with 18 bases between. The CDR3 covers 15 residues. The CDR3 nucleotides read TGTGCCAGCACCCTGGCCATGACAGGCTACACTGAAGCTTTCTTT. This encodes CASTLAMTGYTEAFF.

The chain couples TRBV5-1 to TRBJ2-5; no reliable D call. The CDR3 covers 13 residues. V shed 4 bases and J shed 1 base, with 8 bases lying between them. Germline CDR1 and CDR2: SGHRS and YFSETQ. DNA for the CDR3: TGCGCCAGCAGCCGAACCCGCCAAGAGACCCAGTACTTC. Translation gives CASSRTRQETQYF.

V usage is TRBV5-4 and J usage is TRBJ2-6, with D maybe TRBD1 (6 bases). CDR1 SGHNT and CDR2 YYREEE come from the germline V gene (reference sequence). V dropped 4 bases and J dropped 1 base, with 24 bases sitting between them. The CDR3 runs 20 residues. The CDR3 region is CASSPNLGQKLNSGANVLTF. As DNA, the CDR3 is TGTGCCAGCAGCCCTAACCTCGGACAGAAGCTAAATTCTGGGGCCAACGTCCTGACTTTC.

This clone was seen once. In the same sample, other DNA sequences code for this CDR3. This sequence joins TRBV29-1 and TRBJ2-1; perhaps TRBD2 as D (6 bases). CDR3 length: 14 amino acids. Germline V lookup: CDR1 SQVTM, CDR2 ANQGSEA. The V end was cut by 6 bases, the J end by 4 bases, with 16 bases between. The CDR3 here is CSVEGGGTYNEQFF. CDR3 sequence (DNA): TGCAGCGTGGAGGGTGGCGGGACTTACAATGAGCAGTTCTTC.

The chain joins TRBV5-8 to TRBJ2-2; no clear D gene. Deletions cut 5 bases from V and 3 bases from J, with 14 bases between. CDR3 length equals 15 residues. Germline CDR1 and CDR2: SGHTS and YDEGEE. CDR3 DNA sequence: TGTGCCAGCAGTCATCGATTAGTTGACACCGGGGAGCTGTTTTTT. It translates to CASSHRLVDTGELFF.

CDR3 bases: TGTGCCAGCGCTGTATCGTCTAGCGGCCTACTTTCCTACGAGCAGTACTTC. Protein: CASAVSSSGLLSYEQYF. V is TRBV7-3 and J is TRBJ2-7, with 7 bases that match TRBD2. V trimming: 8 bases; J trimming: 1 base; junction bases outside the gene matches: 17. The CDR3 runs to 17 residues. Germline CDR1 SGHTA, CDR2 FQGTGA.

The chain recombines TRBV9 with TRBJ2-3; 16 nucleotides align to TRBD2. The junction had 5 bases not matched to a gene; V was cut back by 4 bases and J by 0 bases. Germline CDR1 and CDR2: SGDLS and YYNGEE. The CDR3 loop spans 18 amino acids. The CDR3 nucleotides read TGTGCCAGCAGCCAGGGACTAGCGGGAGGGCAGAGCACAGATACGCAGTATTTT. Amino acid sequence: CASSQGLAGGQSTDTQYF.

CDR3 bases: TGTGCCAGCAGTCCCCAGACTAGCGGCCTCGACTCTTTCACCTACGAGCAGTACTTC. This translates into CASSPQTSGLDSFTYEQYF. The chain is built from TRBV27 and TRBJ2-7; 9 bases map to TRBD2. The CDR3 runs to 19 residues. Germline CDR1 is MNHEY and CDR2 is SMNVEV (reference sequence). Trimming at V came to 5 bases and at J to 2 bases, leaving 19 bases not matched to a gene.

The V call is TRBV5-6, the J call TRBJ2-7; tentative D call: TRBD1 (7 bases). The germline gives CDR1 SGHDT, CDR2 YYEEEE. The CDR3 covers 13 residues. V was pared by 4 bases and J by 1 base, with 9 bases between. The CDR3 here is CASSPGGSYEQYF. The CDR3 region has the DNA TGTGCCAGCAGCCCAGGGGGGTCCTACGAGCAGTACTTC.

This chain links TRBV29-1 with TRBJ2-5, with D perhaps TRBD1 (5 bases). V was trimmed by 4 bases and J by 2 bases, leaving 11 bases between them. CDR1 is SQVTM, CDR2 ANQGSEA, per germline. The CDR3 is made up of 13 amino acids. CDR3 in amino acids: CSVVVGPQETQYF. The DNA for the CDR3 is TGCAGCGTTGTCGTGGGGCCACAAGAGACCCAGTACTTC.

J is TRBJ1-3 and V is TRBV19; possibly TRBD1 for D (6 bases). The CDR3 is made up of 15 amino acids. Germline lookup yields CDR1 LNHDA and CDR2 SQIVND (reference sequence). V gave up 10 bases and J gave up 0 bases, with 16 bases separating them. This CDR3 is CATPGQYVSGNTIYF. The CDR3 DNA sequence: TGTGCCACCCCTGGACAGTACGTCTCTGGAAACACCATATATTTT.